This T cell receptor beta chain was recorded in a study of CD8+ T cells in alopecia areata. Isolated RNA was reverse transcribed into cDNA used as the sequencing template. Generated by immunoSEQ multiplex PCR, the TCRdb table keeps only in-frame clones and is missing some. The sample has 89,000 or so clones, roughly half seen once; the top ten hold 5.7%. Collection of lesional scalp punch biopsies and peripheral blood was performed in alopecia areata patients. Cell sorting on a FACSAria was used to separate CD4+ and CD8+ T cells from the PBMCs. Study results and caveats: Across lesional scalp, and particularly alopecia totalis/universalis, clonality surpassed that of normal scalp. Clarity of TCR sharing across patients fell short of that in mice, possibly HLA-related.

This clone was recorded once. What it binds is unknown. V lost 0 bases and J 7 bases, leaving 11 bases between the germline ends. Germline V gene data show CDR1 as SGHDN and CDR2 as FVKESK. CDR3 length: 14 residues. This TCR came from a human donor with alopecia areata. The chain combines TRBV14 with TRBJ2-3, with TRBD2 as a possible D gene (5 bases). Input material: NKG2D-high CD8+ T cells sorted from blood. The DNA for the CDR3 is TGTGCCAGCAGCCAAGAGGCGGGTACTTATACGCAGTATTTT. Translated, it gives CASSQEAGTYTQYF.